This TCR beta chain comes out of a study of blood T cell repertoires in COVID-19. The length of the CDR3 is 12 residues. Germline V lookup: CDR1 LNHDA, CDR2 SQIVND (reference sequence). V was pared by 3 bases and J by 12 bases, with 12 bases between. Profiling relied on immunoSEQ multiplex PCR, and the TCRdb table lists in-frame clones only, not all of them. Among approximately 350,000 clones, roughly four fifths were seen once, and the ten largest hold roughly 5.1%. This clone was detected once. The receptor's source is a woman aged 45 to 65 who had recovered from COVID-19. The source material was PBMCs or T cells enriched from blood (not recorded which). The rearrangement links TRBV19 to TRBJ1-5; no definite D call. The CDR3 is CASSIGSDIQHF. DNA for the CDR3: TGTGCCAGTAGTATTGGTAGTGACATCCAGCATTTT.